This T cell receptor beta chain comes out of a study of PD-1 blockade in classical Hodgkin lymphoma. The length of the CDR3 is 13 residues. Sequencing used immunoSEQ multiplex PCR; TCRdb keeps in-frame clones, though not all of them. The sample holds 25,000 to 35,000 clones, roughly 94% seen once. The time point: newly diagnosed, previously untreated cHL patient sample. Sequencing was done on a sample of peripheral blood mononuclear cells (PBMCs). The TCR sequence derives from a human donor with classical Hodgkin lymphoma. The J gene is TRBJ2-5, the V gene TRBV21-1. TRBV21-1 represents a pseudogene. The CDR3, as DNA: TGTGCCAGCAGCAAAGGGGACCAGGGGACCCAGTACTTC. As protein: CASSKGDQGTQYF.